This T cell receptor beta chain appears in the sequencing data of a study of T-cell reconstitution after alpha-beta-depleted transplantation in children. Study-wide points: Alpha-beta T cells present about two months after transplant were reported to originate from several hundred expanded graft clones. High day-60 TCRbeta diversity in some patients came from surviving recipient T cells and thymic progenitors. T cells produced anew were the main source of T-cell counts and diversity one year after transplant.

This clonotype was observed a few times. The antigen is not known. The TCRbeta library incorporated unique molecular identifiers. Via MiXCR, TCRdb re-called the PCR reads, giving one row per CDR3 protein. There are about 980,000 distinct CDR3 sequences in the sample; around 30% occur only once, and under 30% lies in the top ten. Germline trimming cut 6 bases from V and 3 bases from J; bases unmatched to any gene: 8. The germline V gene encodes CDR1 SEHNR and CDR2 FQNEAQ (reference sequence). This CDR3 is 15 amino acids long. This TCR was recovered from a boy under three years old who had a stem cell transplant for SCID, so the T cells may come from the graft donor. Sequenced material: PBMCs, mostly from graft donor cells, taken 360 days after TCRalphabeta/CD19-depleted stem cell transplant. V gene TRBV7-9 combines with J gene TRBJ1-2, with 9 bases lining up with TRBD1. The CDR3, as DNA: TGTGCCAGCAGACGGGGACAGGGTAACTACTATGGCTACACCTTC. Its protein is CASRRGQGNYYGYTF.